The entry below gives a single T cell receptor beta chain sequence along with its context. What it binds is unknown. The data are from a study of cytomegalovirus exposure and HLA in healthy donors. The PCR contained 60 Vbeta and 13 Jbeta primers. Produced via immunoSEQ multiplex PCR; TCRdb's table is partial and in-frame only. The sample yields under 200,000 clones, 80% seen once. Study-wide findings and caveats: Based on reports, TCR beta sequences accurately predicted HLA-A and HLA-B alleles for most subjects. A few CMV-associated chains proved CMV antigen-specific in vitro. Later work found most CMV-associated TCR beta chains apparently HLA-restricted.

Germline V lookup: CDR1 SQVTM, CDR2 ANQGSEA. J was trimmed by 1 base and V by 1 base; bases with no gene match: 0. CDR3 size: 15 residues. This TCR came from a male donor in good health and CMV-seropositive. Sequencing input: PBMCs. The V call is TRBV29-1, the J call TRBJ2-1; 11 bases align to TRBD2. As DNA, the CDR3 is TGCAGCGTTGAAGGACTAGCGGGGTCCTACAATGAGCAGTTCTTC. Protein sequence: CSVEGLAGSYNEQFF.